One sample yielded the 31 T cell receptor beta chains listed below, sequenced in a study of blood T cell repertoires in COVID-19 (dated by TCRdb to 2019 to 2021). Preparation of the library involved the immunoSEQ multiplex PCR assay. TCRdb's version of the immuneACCESS table is confined to in-frame rearrangements and falls short of the full clone set. An unresolved V gene accounts for under half of the shortfall where checked; the remainder is of unknown origin. This sample gives 150,000 to 200,000 clones in total; roughly 88% of them show up just once. The biggest ten clones account for over 10% of the sample. What was sequenced was PBMCs or T cells enriched from blood (not recorded which). The receptors were sampled from a woman in her sixties or seventies who had recovered from COVID-19.

V usage is TRBV6-6 and J usage is TRBJ2-2; 7 bases match TRBD1. The germline CDR1 and CDR2 sequences are MNHNY and SVGAGI (reference sequence). The CDR3 is 13 residues long. V dropped 6 bases and J dropped 6; count of bases not matched to a gene: 4. DNA of the CDR3: TGTGCCAGCAGCCCGACAGGGTCCGGGGAGCTGTTTTTT. Amino acids: CASSPTGSGELFF.

The V call is TRBV2, the J call TRBJ1-2; a possible D gene is TRBD1 (6 bases). Trimming removed 4 bases at V and 4 bases at J, with 16 bases between. This CDR3 is 15 amino acids long. Germline CDR1 and CDR2: SNHLY and FYNNEI. The CDR3: CASSVGSGDGYGYTF. Here the CDR3 DNA reads TGTGCCAGCAGTGTTGGGTCAGGGGACGGCTATGGCTACACCTTC.

This clone was recorded once. The chain recombines TRBV2 with TRBJ1-2; unclear D gene. Trimming cost V 7 bases and J 12 bases, with 21 bases left between them. The CDR3 is made up of 13 amino acids. The germline V gene encodes CDR1 SNHLY and CDR2 FYNNEI. The CDR3 protein is CASNRGQALADTF. The CDR3 DNA is TGTGCCAGCAATCGCGGGCAGGCCCTTGCGGACACCTTC.

J is TRBJ1-4 and V is TRBV3-1 (or the pseudogene TRBV3-2); 10 nucleotides line up with TRBD1. J was trimmed by 7 bases and V by 1 base; bases with no gene match: 3. This CDR3 has 15 amino acids. Germline loops: CDR1 LGHDT, CDR2 YNNKEL (reference sequence). CDR3 protein: CASSQAWDRGEKLFF. The CDR3, as DNA: TGTGCCAGCAGCCAAGCTTGGGACAGGGGTGAAAAACTGTTTTTT.

The count of this clone is one. The V and J genes are TRBV4-2 and TRBJ2-7, with D possibly TRBD1 on 6 matching bases. The V end was cut by 1 base, the J end by 6 bases, with 16 bases between. From germline, CDR1 is LGHNA and CDR2 YNFKEQ. The CDR3 consists of 15 residues. CDR3 loop: CASSQGGRGEGEQYF. The CDR3 DNA follows: TGTGCCAGCAGCCAAGGTGGCAGGGGAGAAGGCGAGCAGTACTTC.

The rearrangement uses TRBV27 and TRBJ2-1; perhaps TRBD2 as D (5 bases). CDR1 and CDR2 from the germline V gene are MNHEY and SMNVEV (reference sequence). The length of the CDR3 is 14 residues. V was cut by 6 bases and J by 5 bases, with 14 bases left in between. The CDR3 here is CASSPSGFNNEQFF. The DNA for the CDR3 is TGTGCCAGCAGCCCCAGCGGATTTAACAATGAGCAGTTCTTC.

This clone has ten or more counts. The chain combines TRBV7-9 with TRBJ1-1; D uncertain. V lost 0 bases, J lost 8 bases, and 13 bases lay in between. This CDR3 region has 14 residues. Germline CDR1 reads SEHNR; CDR2 reads FQNEAQ (reference sequence). The CDR3 here is CASSLAREGVEAFF. The CDR3 bases are TGTGCCAGCAGCTTAGCGAGGGAGGGCGTCGAAGCTTTCTTT.

The chain employs TRBV29-1 and TRBJ2-1; 11 bases agree with TRBD1. Germline V gene lookup returns CDR1 SQVTM and CDR2 ANQGSEA. This CDR3 contains 14 residues. V trimming: 7 bases; J trimming: 3 bases; junction bases outside the gene matches: 5. Written as DNA, the CDR3 is TGCAGCGCGGGACAGGGGGTTTTCTACAATGAGCAGTTCTTC. It codes for CSAGQGVFYNEQFF.

The rearrangement links TRBV5-1 to TRBJ2-3, with D unresolved. The CDR3 is made up of 15 amino acids. Germline V gene lookup returns CDR1 SGHRS and CDR2 YFSETQ. The V gene lost 2 bases and the J gene lost 2 bases, with 12 bases spanning the gap. CDR3 residues: CASSLMGQITDTQYF. The CDR3, as DNA: TGCGCCAGCAGCTTAATGGGCCAAATCACAGATACGCAGTATTTT. Full variable domain (missing parts from reference TRBV5-1 and TRBJ2-3): KAGVTQTPRYLIKTRGQQVTLSCSPISGHRSVSWYQQTPGQGLQFLFEYFSETQRNKGNFPGRFSGRQFSNSRSEMNVSTLELGDSALYLCASSLMGQITDTQYFGPGTRLTVL.

V and J are TRBV4-1 and TRBJ2-5, with 11 nucleotides matching TRBD2. CDR3 length: 14 amino acids. Germline CDR1 reads MGHRA; CDR2 reads YSYEKL. V trimming: 8 bases; J trimming: 5 bases; junction bases outside the gene matches: 7. CDR3 sequence reads: CASALVAGGETQYF. The CDR3 region has the DNA TGCGCCAGCGCCCTCGTAGCGGGAGGGGAGACCCAGTACTTC.

This rearrangement joins TRBV7-8 to TRBJ1-4, with a possible D match to TRBD1 (6 bases). Trimming took 2 bases from V and 0 from J, leaving 10 bases between them. The germline CDR1 and CDR2 sequences are SGHVS and FQNEAQ. The CDR3 has 16 residues. The CDR3 nucleotides are TGTGCCAGCAGCTTAAGGAGACAGGCAACTAATGAAAAACTGTTTTTT. It translates to CASSLRRQATNEKLFF. The full variable domain, rest sourced from reference TRBV7-8 and TRBJ1-4, is GAGVSQSPRYKVAKRGQDVALRCDPISGHVSLFWYQQALGQGPEFLTYFQNEAQLDKSGLPSDRFFAERPEGSVSTLKIQRTQQEDSAVYLCASSLRRQATNEKLFFGSGTQLSVL.

The chain carries TRBV3-1 (or the pseudogene TRBV3-2) and TRBJ1-2, with a possible D match to TRBD1 (6 bases). Germline-derived CDR1 and CDR2 are LGHDT and YNNKEL (reference sequence). The ends were cut back, 4 bases at V and 3 bases at J, with 12 bases in the middle. The CDR3 sequence is 14 residues long. CDR3 protein: CASSRTEGDYGYTF. The DNA of the CDR3 is TGTGCCAGCAGCCGCACCGAGGGGGACTATGGCTACACCTTC.

This clone was detected once. This chain links TRBV27 with TRBJ1-4, with TRBD1 as a possible D gene (6 bases). V was pared by 2 bases and J by 7 bases, with 11 bases between. This CDR3 is built from 14 residues. The V gene's germline CDR1 is MNHEY and CDR2 SMNVEV (reference sequence). The CDR3 DNA reads as TGTGCCAGCAGTTTAATAGGGGGTGGTGAAAAACTGTTTTTT. Amino acids: CASSLIGGGEKLFF.

V is TRBV13 and J is TRBJ2-3, with D possibly matching TRBD1 (5 bases). V lost 3 bases and J lost 6, with 16 bases in between. Per the germline V gene, CDR1 is PRHDT and CDR2 is FYEKMQ (reference sequence). The CDR3 spans 15 residues. The CDR3 DNA follows: TGTGCCAGCAGCTTTTCCCCCATGAAGGGGGATACGCAGTATTTT. Translated, it gives CASSFSPMKGDTQYF.

V gene TRBV12-3 or TRBV12-4 combines with J gene TRBJ2-7; no firm D call. The CDR3 has 12 residues. Trimming pared 3 bases from V and 2 bases from J, leaving 5 bases between. The CDR3 sequence is CASSLRAYEQYF. As DNA, the CDR3 is TGTGCCAGCAGTTTGAGAGCCTACGAGCAGTACTTC.

This chain links TRBV18 with TRBJ1-3; 7 nucleotides line up with TRBD1. This CDR3 spans 16 amino acids. Germline CDR1 KGHSH, CDR2 LQKENI. V shed 1 base and J 4 bases; nucleotides not matched to a gene: 7. In DNA, the CDR3 is TGTGCCAGCTCACCACAAGGACAGGTATACGGAAACACCATATATTTT. This codes for CASSPQGQVYGNTIYF.

The chain couples TRBV6-1 to TRBJ2-6, with D possibly matching TRBD2 (6 bases). The CDR3 has 16 amino acids. V was clipped by 0 bases and J by 1 base, with 7 bases between them. Germline loops: CDR1 MNHNS, CDR2 SASEGT. CDR3: CASSEAEGSGANVLTF. The CDR3 coding sequence is TGTGCCAGCAGTGAAGCGGAGGGATCTGGGGCCAACGTCCTGACTTTC.

The rearrangement joins TRBV25-1 to TRBJ2-5; 9 bases are shared with TRBD1. Looked up from germline, CDR1 is MGHDK and CDR2 is SYGVNS. This CDR3 is built from 15 residues. With V trimmed by 4 bases and J by 5 bases, 8 bases remained unmatched. The CDR3 here is CASSGGQGPQETQYF. Here the CDR3 DNA reads TGTGCCAGCAGTGGGGGACAGGGCCCCCAGGAGACCCAGTACTTC.

The chain recombines TRBV5-4 with TRBJ1-1; D is uncertain. V shed 1 base and J shed 0 bases, with 7 bases lying between them. The CDR3 loop spans 14 amino acids. Germline V gene lookup returns CDR1 SGHNT and CDR2 YYREEE (reference sequence). The DNA of the CDR3 is TGTGCCAGCAGCTTGAGTAGCATGAACACTGAAGCTTTCTTT. Amino acids: CASSLSSMNTEAFF.

This chain links TRBV24-1 with TRBJ2-3; D might be TRBD1 (6 bases). With 4 bases removed from V and 3 bases from J, the gap between germline ends came to 7 bases. This CDR3 region has 13 residues. Germline CDR1 is KGHDR and CDR2 is SFDVKD. CDR3 sequence: CATSEGGTDTQYF. The CDR3 DNA reads as TGTGCCACCAGTGAAGGGGGAACAGATACGCAGTATTTT.

The V gene is TRBV3-1 (or the pseudogene TRBV3-2), the J gene TRBJ2-1, with 9 positions matching TRBD2. The V gene end was trimmed by 6 bases and the J gene end by 4 bases; junction bases not matched to a gene: 10. The CDR3 is made up of 16 amino acids. In germline, CDR1 is LGHDT, CDR2 YNNKEL (reference sequence). The CDR3 region is CASSIGPLAGYNEQFF. In nucleotides, the CDR3 is TGTGCCAGCAGTATTGGCCCTCTAGCGGGGTACAATGAGCAGTTCTTC.

The chain employs TRBV28 and TRBJ1-5, with 10 bases lining up with TRBD1. CDR1 is MDHEN, CDR2 SYDVKM, per germline. The J segment lost 4 bases and the V segment lost 3 bases, leaving 3 bases of the junction unmatched. This CDR3 has 15 residues. CDR3 in DNA: TGTGCCAGCAGTTTCGGGACAGGGGTTAATCAGCCCCAGCATTTT. Its protein product is CASSFGTGVNQPQHF.

The chain recombines TRBV7-8 with TRBJ1-4; no reliable D call. The germline V gene has CDR1 SGHVS and CDR2 FQNEAQ. V lost 2 bases and J lost 7, with 11 bases in between. The length of the CDR3 is 14 residues. This CDR3 reads CASSLNTIGEKLFF. The DNA for the CDR3 is TGTGCCAGCAGCTTAAATACGATCGGTGAAAAACTGTTTTTT.

This clone was seen once. The V and J genes are TRBV4-1 and TRBJ1-2; unclear D gene. CDR3 length equals 16 residues. The ends were cut back, 2 bases at V and 0 bases at J, with 13 bases in the middle. Germline V CDR1 and CDR2: MGHRA, YSYEKL. The CDR3, as DNA: TGCGCCAGCAGCCAACCCCGGAGTGGAGCTAACTATGGCTACACCTTC. Residues: CASSQPRSGANYGYTF.

This chain links TRBV11-2 with TRBJ2-3; 7 bases map to TRBD2. From germline, CDR1 is SGHAT and CDR2 FQNNGV. The length of the CDR3 is 16 residues. Unmatched junction bases numbered 9, after V lost 5 bases and J lost 1 base. CDR3: CASSASGGGGTDTQYF. CDR3 nucleotide sequence: TGTGCCAGCAGCGCTAGCGGCGGCGGGGGCACAGATACGCAGTATTTT.

The chain carries TRBV11-2 and TRBJ2-7; D gene unclear. The germline CDR1 and CDR2 sequences are SGHAT and FQNNGV. There are 12 residues in the CDR3. The V end was cut by 5 bases, the J end by 4 bases, with 9 bases between. CDR3 DNA sequence: TGTGCCAGCAGCCGCGGCGGTTACGAGCAGTACTTC. It yields the protein CASSRGGYEQYF.

The chain carries TRBV5-1 and TRBJ1-5, with D perhaps matching TRBD1 (6 bases). The germline CDR1 and CDR2 sequences are SGHRS and YFSETQ. This CDR3 is built from 15 residues. The V end lost 4 bases, the J end lost 0 bases, and 11 bases lay between the germline ends. Here the CDR3 DNA reads TGCGCCAGCAGCCTACAGGGCGATAGCAATCAGCCCCAGCATTTT. It codes for CASSLQGDSNQPQHF.

V usage is TRBV5-1 and J usage is TRBJ2-3; 9 nucleotides line up with TRBD1. There are 15 residues in the CDR3. CDR1 is SGHRS, CDR2 YFSETQ, per germline. V gave up 2 bases and J gave up 3 bases; unmatched junction bases: 4. The CDR3 nucleotides read TGCGCCAGCAGCTTTTGGGACAGGGATACAGATACGCAGTATTTT. Translated: CASSFWDRDTDTQYF.

The chain has TRBV6-5 and TRBJ1-5; TRBD1 agrees at 8 bases. This CDR3 contains 15 residues. With V trimmed by 7 bases and J by 7 bases, 12 bases remained unmatched. The germline gives CDR1 MNHEY, CDR2 SVGAGI. DNA for the CDR3: TGTGCCAGCAACGATCGGACGGCAGGGGGCCAGCCCCAGCATTTT. This translates into CASNDRTAGGQPQHF.

The V gene is TRBV29-1, the J gene TRBJ1-2; 7 positions match TRBD1. This CDR3 is 15 amino acids long. V lost 6 bases to trimming and J lost 2 bases; unmatched junction nucleotides: 12. The germline V gene encodes CDR1 SQVTM and CDR2 ANQGSEA. The CDR3 loop reads CSVALNRGPNYGYTF. For the CDR3, the DNA is TGCAGCGTCGCCCTAAACAGGGGCCCAAACTATGGCTACACCTTC.

The chain carries TRBV11-2 and TRBJ2-5; 7 nucleotides match TRBD1. Losses at the gene ends were 5 bases for V and 4 bases for J; bases not matched to a gene: 13. Germline CDR1 and CDR2: SGHAT and FQNNGV. This CDR3 is 16 amino acids long. DNA of the CDR3: TGTGCCAGCAGCCCTCGCCTAACAGGGGCTGGAGAGACCCAGTACTTC. This sequence encodes CASSPRLTGAGETQYF.